This T cell receptor beta chain was sequenced for a study of T-cell memory formation after mild COVID-19. There are a few counts of this clonotype. What it binds is unknown. A single record per CDR3 protein comes from TCRdb applying MiXCR to the 5' RACE reads. The sample lists about 320,000 distinct CDR3 sequences, around an eighth seen once, with over 20% in the top ten. V lost 5 bases and J 1 base, leaving 23 bases between the germline ends. Per germline, CDR1 SGHVS and CDR2 FNYEAQ. There are 18 residues in the CDR3. Broader study findings: Researchers report contracting CD4+ clones mostly in CM and EM, with CD8+ clones in EMRA. There was a balanced CD4/CD8 profile in clones contracting day 15 to 85, and later expanders leaned CD4+. Within pre-infection memory, some responding clones were found, suggesting cross-reactive memory joined.

This receptor was identified in a man between 18 and 35 years old who had mild COVID-19 (a few samples of this study predate the infection). Cell type and time point are not known. The chain couples TRBV7-6 to TRBJ2-5; D possibly matches TRBD1 or TRBD2 (5 bases each). Sequencing used PBMCs or a T cell subset sorted from them (not recorded which). The DNA for the CDR3 is TGTGCCAGCAGCGCGCCATACATCTTTAGGGACCTCCAAGAGACCCAGTACTTC. This gives the protein CASSAPYIFRDLQETQYF.